The 30 T cell receptor beta chains below all came from one sample that was sequenced in a study of blood T cell repertoires in COVID-19. The repertoire was sequenced with immunoSEQ multiplex PCR; TCRdb's copy has only in-frame clones and lacks some. The sample consists of around 100,000 clones, roughly 80% of them appearing once. Sequencing input: peripheral blood. These receptors all stem from an older man with active or convalescent COVID-19.

The V call is TRBV5-4, the J call TRBJ2-6; the match to TRBD1 covers 10 bases. V trimming: 0 bases; J trimming: 2 bases; junction bases outside the gene matches: 11. Germline-derived CDR1 and CDR2 are SGHNT and YYREEE (reference sequence). This CDR3 region has 20 residues. CDR3 residues: CASSLVWTGGYATGANVLTF. Here the CDR3 DNA reads TGTGCCAGCAGCTTGGTGTGGACAGGGGGTTACGCTACTGGGGCCAACGTCCTGACTTTC.

This rearrangement joins TRBV5-1 to TRBJ2-5, with 10 bases identical to TRBD2. Germline CDR1 and CDR2: SGHRS and YFSETQ. The junction had 3 bases not matched to a gene; V was cut back by 4 bases and J by 3 bases. The CDR3 consists of 14 residues. In DNA form, the CDR3 reads TGCGCCAGCAGCCCGGGGACTAGCGAAGAGACCCAGTACTTC. Amino acid sequence: CASSPGTSEETQYF.

The J gene is TRBJ2-7, the V gene TRBV7-3; 8 bases are shared with TRBD1. J lost 3 bases, V lost 5 bases, and 3 bases had no gene match. The CDR3 length is 13 residues. CDR1 is SGHTA, CDR2 FQGTGA, per germline. The CDR3 DNA follows: TGTGCCAGCAGCAGAACAGGGGGCTACGAGCAGTACTTC. Protein sequence: CASSRTGGYEQYF. Combining the CDR3 with reference TRBV7-3 and TRBJ2-7 gives the whole variable domain GAGVSQTPSNKVTEKGKYVELRCDPISGHTALYWYRQSLGQGPEFLIYFQGTGAADDSGLPNDRFFAVRPEGSVSTLKIQRTERGDSAVYLCASSRTGGYEQYFGPGTRLTVT.

The chain couples TRBV19 to TRBJ2-1, with 12 bases identical to TRBD2. This CDR3 region has 16 residues. Unmatched junction bases numbered 7, after V lost 3 bases and J lost 7 bases. CDR1 is LNHDA and CDR2 is SQIVND in the germline V gene (reference sequence). The CDR3 here is CASSIPGLAGRNEQFF. CDR3 sequence (DNA): TGTGCCAGTAGTATTCCCGGACTAGCGGGACGGAATGAGCAGTTCTTC.

The table lists this clone with many counts. Within the sample, other DNA sequences also encode this same CDR3. The V call is TRBV29-1, the J call TRBJ2-1, with D maybe TRBD1 (7 bases). The V gene's germline CDR1 is SQVTM and CDR2 ANQGSEA. This CDR3 has 12 amino acids. Trimming stripped 6 bases from V and 7 bases from J, with 13 bases between. In nucleotides, the CDR3 is TGCAGCGTAGAGGGGGCGGGGAATGAGCAGTTCTTC. Translated, it gives CSVEGAGNEQFF.

The gene calls are TRBV19 and TRBJ2-5, with 7 bases fitting TRBD1. Looked up from germline, CDR1 is LNHDA and CDR2 is SQIVND (reference sequence). V lost 3 bases and J lost 4; bases outside the gene matches: 5. This CDR3 is built from 14 residues. The CDR3, as DNA: TGTGCCAGTAGTATCGGGGCAGGGGGAGAGACCCAGTACTTC. It codes for CASSIGAGGETQYF. The full variable domain, its missing parts supplied by reference TRBV19 and TRBJ2-5, is DGGITQSPKYLFRKEGQNVTLSCEQNLNHDAMYWYRQDPGQGLRLIYYSQIVNDFQKGDIAEGYSVSREKKESFPLTVTSAQKNPTAFYLCASSIGAGGETQYFGPGTRLLVL.

This clone has more than one count but fewer than ten. The rearrangement joins TRBV3-1 (or the pseudogene TRBV3-2) to TRBJ1-4; D is ambiguous. The CDR3 sequence is 15 residues long. Trimming pared 2 bases from V and 0 bases from J, leaving 7 bases between. CDR1 and CDR2 (germline): LGHDT, YNNKEL (reference sequence). The DNA for the CDR3 is TGTGCCAGCAGCCAATTCCACTCAACTAATGAAAAACTGTTTTTT. It translates to CASSQFHSTNEKLFF.

The chain carries TRBV19 and TRBJ2-1; 8 bases map to TRBD2. Germline values: CDR1 LNHDA, CDR2 SQIVND (reference sequence). The CDR3 extends over 17 amino acids. V lost 7 bases, J lost 4 bases, and 15 bases stayed unmatched. CDR3 loop: CASNEGGGRLSYNEQFF. In DNA form, the CDR3 reads TGTGCCAGTAATGAGGGGGGCGGGAGGTTGTCGTACAATGAGCAGTTCTTC.

V usage is TRBV14 and J usage is TRBJ1-1, with D hard to call. The V gene's germline CDR1 is SGHDN and CDR2 FVKESK. The CDR3 is 13 residues long. V dropped 4 bases and J dropped 1 base, with 7 bases sitting between them. The CDR3 sequence is CASSLNTNTEAFF. Written as DNA, the CDR3 is TGTGCCAGCAGCCTCAACACGAACACTGAAGCTTTCTTT.

This clone was picked up a small number of times. The V call is TRBV6-1, the J call TRBJ2-3, with D uncertain. CDR1 is MNHNS and CDR2 is SASEGT in the germline V gene. Trimming pared 3 bases from V and 0 bases from J, leaving 4 bases between. The length of the CDR3 is 13 residues. This chain's CDR3 is CASSEESTDTQYF. Written as DNA, the CDR3 is TGTGCCAGCAGTGAGGAGAGCACAGATACGCAGTATTTT.

The rearrangement uses TRBV9 and TRBJ1-1, with a weak D call TRBD1 (6 bases). Trimming removed 0 bases at V and 1 base at J, with 16 bases between. This CDR3 has 17 amino acids. CDR1 and CDR2 (germline): SGDLS, YYNGEE. The CDR3 is CASSVGEGTGQNTEAFF. CDR3 sequence (DNA): TGTGCCAGCAGCGTAGGAGAGGGAACAGGGCAGAACACTGAAGCTTTCTTT. The full variable domain, completed using reference TRBV9 and TRBJ1-1, is DSGVTQTPKHLITATGQRVTLRCSPRSGDLSVYWYQQSLDQGLQFLIQYYNGEERAKGNILERFSAQQFPDLHSELNLSSLELGDSALYFCASSVGEGTGQNTEAFFGQGTRLTVV.

The chain combines TRBV5-1 with TRBJ2-2; TRBD1 aligns across 12 bases. The CDR3 totals 16 residues. Germline values: CDR1 SGHRS, CDR2 YFSETQ. V dropped 4 bases and J dropped 5; count of bases not matched to a gene: 6. The CDR3 DNA sequence: TGCGCCAGCAGCCCCCAGGGACAGGGGGCAACCGGGGAGCTGTTTTTT. Protein product: CASSPQGQGATGELFF.

This chain connects TRBV4-2 to TRBJ2-2; D call uncertain. This CDR3 contains 14 residues. The V end lost 0 bases, the J end lost 8 bases, and 10 bases lay between the germline ends. CDR1 is LGHNA, CDR2 YNFKEQ, per germline. In nucleotides, the CDR3 is TGTGCCAGCAGCCAAGATATGAACGGGGGGGAGCTGTTTTTT. It codes for CASSQDMNGGELFF.

The chain is built from TRBV30 and TRBJ1-2; no clear D gene. This CDR3 comprises 15 residues. Trimming removed 4 bases at V and 6 bases at J, with 21 bases between. Germline CDR1 and CDR2: GTSNPN and SVGIG (reference sequence). CDR3 amino acids: CAWTPRMGRDHGYTF. The CDR3 nucleotides are TGTGCCTGGACCCCCCGAATGGGGAGGGATCATGGCTACACCTTC.

The chain has TRBV7-3 and TRBJ2-3; D is uncertain. This CDR3 contains 13 residues. Trimming stripped 1 base from V and 4 bases from J, with 6 bases between. Germline values: CDR1 SGHTA, CDR2 FQGTGA. The CDR3 loop reads CASSLSVSDTQYF. CDR3 bases: TGTGCCAGCAGCTTAAGTGTCTCAGATACGCAGTATTTT.

With respect to this clone: The same CDR3 can be traced to other DNA sequences in this sample. The chain carries TRBV28 and TRBJ1-5, with TRBD1 as a possible D gene (6 bases). Trimming cost V 3 bases and J 4 bases, with 10 bases left between them. This CDR3 is 14 amino acids long. Germline CDR1 and CDR2: MDHEN and SYDVKM. The CDR3, as DNA: TGTGCCAGCAGTTTCGGGACAAGAAATCAGCCCCAGCATTTT. Translating it yields CASSFGTRNQPQHF.

This clone was counted at least ten times. This chain uses TRBV6-2 or TRBV6-3 with TRBJ2-1; possible D gene TRBD2, 5 bases. CDR3 length: 13 residues. Trimming pared 5 bases from V and 10 bases from J, leaving 15 bases between. Germline V lookup: CDR1 MNHEY, CDR2 SVGEGT. In DNA form, the CDR3 reads TGTGCCAGCAGTATGCGGGCCCGGGGAGAGCAGTTCTTC. This sequence encodes CASSMRARGEQFF.

The rearrangement joins TRBV12-3 or TRBV12-4 to TRBJ1-4; 7 bases match TRBD1. V dropped 8 bases and J dropped 5; count of bases not matched to a gene: 5. This CDR3 is 13 amino acids long. The CDR3 loop reads CASADRLNEKLFF. CDR3 in DNA: TGTGCCAGCGCGGACAGGTTAAATGAAAAACTGTTTTTT.

The chain recombines TRBV10-3 with TRBJ1-2; 8 nucleotides match TRBD1. V gave up 5 bases and J gave up 8 bases; unmatched junction bases: 7. The CDR3 has 13 residues. CDR1 is ENHRY, CDR2 SYGVKD, per germline. The CDR3 region is CAISPQGARGYTF. The CDR3 nucleotides read TGTGCCATCAGTCCCCAGGGGGCGCGAGGCTACACCTTC.

J is TRBJ2-7 and V is TRBV6-5; 10 nucleotides match TRBD2. V lost 2 bases, J lost 5 bases, and 9 bases stayed unmatched. Germline V gene data show CDR1 as MNHEY and CDR2 as SVGAGI. The CDR3 covers 16 residues. The CDR3 region has the DNA TGTGCCAGCAGTTACGCAAGAGCGGGAGGGCTTAACGAGCAGTACTTC. Its translation: CASSYARAGGLNEQYF.

The rearrangement joins TRBV7-8 to TRBJ2-1; 11 nucleotides align to TRBD2. There are 18 residues in the CDR3. Germline CDR1 is SGHVS and CDR2 is FQNEAQ. V lost 4 bases, J lost 4 bases, and 12 bases stayed unmatched. The CDR3 DNA reads TGTGCCAGCAGCTCGCTGGATCTAGCGGGAGGATTTTACAATGAGCAGTTCTTC. This encodes CASSSLDLAGGFYNEQFF.

This clone appeared a few times. CDR3 sequence reads: CASSYTSGTVNEQFF. The CDR3 coding sequence is TGTGCCAGCAGCTATACTAGCGGGACCGTAAATGAGCAGTTCTTC. V and J are TRBV7-3 and TRBJ2-1, with 10 nucleotides matching TRBD2. Germline V lookup: CDR1 SGHTA, CDR2 FQGTGA. This CDR3 contains 15 residues. Trimming took 4 bases from V and 7 from J; bases not matched to a gene: 7.

The chain uses TRBV7-3 and TRBJ1-1; 7 bases map to TRBD1. Trimming at V came to 6 bases and at J to 3 bases, leaving 10 bases not matched to a gene. The CDR3 extends over 15 amino acids. Germline V gene data show CDR1 as SGHTA and CDR2 as FQGTGA. CDR3 in DNA: TGTGCCAGCAGTCTTATCAGACAGGGACACACTGAAGCTTTCTTT. Translating gives CASSLIRQGHTEAFF.

The gene calls are TRBV6-5 and TRBJ2-7; D ambiguous. The length of the CDR3 is 13 residues. Germline assignment: CDR1 MNHEY and CDR2 SVGAGI. V gave up 5 bases and J gave up 6 bases, with 14 bases separating them. The chain's CDR3 is CASSPRSDGEQYF. Here the CDR3 DNA reads TGTGCCAGCAGTCCTAGATCAGATGGCGAGCAGTACTTC.

The chain uses TRBV2 and TRBJ2-7; TRBD2 matches 10 bases. This CDR3 has 15 residues. V lost 6 bases to trimming and J lost 2 bases; unmatched junction nucleotides: 7. Germline loops: CDR1 SNHLY, CDR2 FYNNEI. The CDR3 DNA sequence: TGTGCCAGCAGCCCCTCTAGCGGGGGCACCTACGAGCAGTACTTC. Translation: CASSPSSGGTYEQYF.

This clone was counted between two and nine times. V gene TRBV5-4 combines with J gene TRBJ1-2; TRBD1 matches 10 bases. Trimming removed 3 bases from V and 5 bases from J; junction bases left unmatched: 13. The CDR3 has 17 residues. Germline V gene sequence: CDR1 SGHNT, CDR2 YYREEE (reference sequence). The CDR3 spells CASSSRDRGLVGYGYTF. As DNA, the CDR3 is TGTGCCAGCAGCTCCCGGGACAGGGGATTAGTAGGGTATGGCTACACCTTC.

This clone showed up just a few times. V is TRBV3-1 (or the pseudogene TRBV3-2) and J is TRBJ1-2, with 8 bases aligning to TRBD1. The CDR3 is 18 residues long. V was pared by 2 bases and J by 5 bases, with 16 bases of the junction left unmatched. CDR1 and CDR2 (germline): LGHDT, YNNKEL (reference sequence). CDR3 nucleotides: TGTGCCAGCAGCCAAACCACAGGGGGACTATCAGAAGCATATGGCTACACCTTC. Amino acids: CASSQTTGGLSEAYGYTF.

This chain links TRBV30 with TRBJ1-3; possibly TRBD1 for D (5 bases). Germline values: CDR1 GTSNPN, CDR2 SVGIG (reference sequence). Trimming took off 4 bases at V and 0 bases at J, with 7 bases between the two ends. The CDR3 is made up of 13 amino acids. The chain's CDR3 is CAWTQGSGNTIYF. CDR3 bases: TGTGCCTGGACTCAGGGCTCTGGAAACACCATATATTTT.

CDR3 coding DNA: TGCGCCAGCAGCTTGGTGGGGCGCGATGGCTACACCTTC. Its translation: CASSLVGRDGYTF. The V call is TRBV5-1, the J call TRBJ1-2, with a possible D match to TRBD1 (5 bases). Germline loops: CDR1 SGHRS, CDR2 YFSETQ. Between the trimmed V and J ends, which lost 0 bases and 6 bases, there was a span of 9 bases. CDR3 length equals 13 residues.

This chain links TRBV6-6 with TRBJ1-5, with 9 bases matching TRBD1. Losses at the gene ends were 6 bases for V and 7 bases for J; bases not matched to a gene: 13. The CDR3 is made up of 16 amino acids. Germline V gene data show CDR1 as MNHNY and CDR2 as SVGAGI (reference sequence). The CDR3 protein is CASSRSQTGGEQPQHF. CDR3 DNA: TGTGCCAGCAGCCGAAGCCAGACAGGGGGGGAACAGCCCCAGCATTTT.